A selection of T cell receptor beta chains follows, all from one sample in a study of blood T cells in healthy people across ages. TCRdb redid the calling of the 5' RACE reads with MiXCR, one entry per CDR3 protein. The data hold roughly 1.9 million distinct CDR3 sequences, with approximately 39% observed a single time. The source material was blood. The receptor set was obtained from a human donor in good health. Each CDR3 is given with its conserved first and last residue. Each record gives: D gene, J gene, V gene, clone size, CDR3 DNA, CDR3 protein. A D gene is named only where the DNA matches it firmly. Clone size is stated in some rows and not others, as once, few, many or a class when expanded.

TRBD1,TRBJ1-2,TRBV12-3/TRBV12-4,few,TGTGCCAGCAGGGGGACAGGGCGGGGTGGCTACACCTTC,CASRGTGRGGYTF
TRBD1,TRBJ1-2,TRBV7-3,-,TGCGCCAGCAGCCAAGAAGACAGGGACGTTGGTGGCTACACCTTC,CASSQEDRDVGGYTF
TRBD2,TRBJ2-3,TRBV7-6,few,TGTGCCAGCAGCTTACTCGGGAGGGGTACAGATACGCAGTATTTT,CASSLLGRGTDTQYF
-,TRBJ1-2,TRBV28,-,TGTGCCAGCAGTTTATTGTTGGGGTATAGCTACACCTTC,CASSLLLGYSYTF
-,TRBJ2-6,TRBV13,few,TGTGCCAGCACGTATACAGGGTCTGGGGCCAACGTCCTGACTTTC,CASTYTGSGANVLTF
-,TRBJ2-3,TRBV24-1,-,TGTGCCACTGCCCGGGACACCCACACAGATACGCAGTATTTT,CATARDTHTDTQYF
TRBD1,TRBJ1-2,TRBV27,once,TGTGCCAGCAGTATGGGACAGGGGCGGGGTGGCTACACCTTC,CASSMGQGRGGYTF
-,TRBJ2-7,TRBV20-1,-,TGCAGTGCTAATATCGGGTCCGCCTACGAGCAGTACTTC,CSANIGSAYEQYF
-,TRBJ1-5,TRBV4-1,-,TGCGCCAGCAGCTTCCTCGGAGTGGCGACAGTTAGCAATCAGCCCCAGCATTTT,CASSFLGVATVSNQPQHF
-,TRBJ2-3,TRBV7-2,few,TGTGCCAGCAGCCCAAGTGGTGGGGATGATACGCAGTATTTT,CASSPSGGDDTQYF
-,TRBJ2-7,TRBV7-9,-,TGTGCCAGCAGCATTAGTCACCCCTACGAGCAGTACTTC,CASSISHPYEQYF
-,TRBJ2-3,TRBV10-3,-,TGTGCCATCAGTGAGTCGACTCTTGGAGATACGCAGTATTTT,CAISESTLGDTQYF
-,TRBJ1-5,TRBV20-1,-,TGCAGTGCAACGGACAGAAGAAGGGCCCAGCCCCAGCATTTT,CSATDRRRAQPQHF
-,TRBJ1-1,TRBV29-1,-,TGCAGCGTTAAGACAGATAGGAACACTGAAGCTTTCTTT,CSVKTDRNTEAFF
-,TRBJ2-7,TRBV6-5,few,TGTGCCAGCAGTCGGGACCGACCCCACGAGCAGTACTTC,CASSRDRPHEQYF
-,TRBJ1-2,TRBV3-1,few,TGTGCCAGCAGCCAGGTCACTAGCTATGGCTACACCTTC,CASSQVTSYGYTF
TRBD1,TRBJ2-1,TRBV20-1,once,TGCAGTGTCAGGGGGCAGGGGGGCTACAATGAGCAGTTCTTC,CSVRGQGGYNEQFF
-,TRBJ1-1,TRBV3-1,-,TGTGCCAGCAGAGACACTCTGAACACTGAAGCTTTCTTT,CASRDTLNTEAFF
-,TRBJ2-5,TRBV10-3,few,TGTGCCATCAAAGGCACTGATGAGACCCAGTACTTC,CAIKGTDETQYF
-,TRBJ1-2,TRBV29-1,-,TGCAGTTCTGCAGAGACGTATGGCTACACCTTC,CSSAETYGYTF
TRBD1,TRBJ2-1,TRBV3-1,few,TGTGCCAGCAGCCAAGATGGTGGGACAGGTTCCAATGAGCAGTTCTTC,CASSQDGGTGSNEQFF
-,TRBJ2-3,TRBV6-1,-,TGTGCCAGCGTAGGAGACACAGATACGCAGTATTTT,CASVGDTDTQYF
-,TRBJ2-5,TRBV20-1,-,TGCAGTGCTACAGAGACAGCTAGGGTCCAAGAGACCCAGTACTTC,CSATETARVQETQYF
TRBD2,TRBJ2-7,TRBV12-3/TRBV12-4,-,TGTGCCAGCAGTTCTAGCGGGGGGGCCCTCGAGCAGTACTTC,CASSSSGGALEQYF
TRBD1,TRBJ2-5,TRBV28,few,TGTGCCAGCAGTTTCATGGGACAGGAGGAGACCCAGTACTTC,CASSFMGQEETQYF